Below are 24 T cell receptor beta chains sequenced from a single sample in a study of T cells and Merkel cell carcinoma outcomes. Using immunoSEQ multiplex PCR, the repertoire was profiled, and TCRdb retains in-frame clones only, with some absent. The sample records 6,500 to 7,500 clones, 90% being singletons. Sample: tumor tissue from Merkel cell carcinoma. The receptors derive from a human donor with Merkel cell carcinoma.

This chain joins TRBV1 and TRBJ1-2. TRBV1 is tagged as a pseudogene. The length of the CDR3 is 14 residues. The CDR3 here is CTSSSLGGNYGYTF. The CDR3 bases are TGCACCAGCAGTTCGCTCGGGGGAAACTATGGCTACACCTTC.

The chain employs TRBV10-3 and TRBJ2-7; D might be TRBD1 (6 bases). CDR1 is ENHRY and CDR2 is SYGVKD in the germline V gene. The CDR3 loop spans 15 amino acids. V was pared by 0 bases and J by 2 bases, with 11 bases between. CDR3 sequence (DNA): TGTGCCATCAGTGAGTCCGGGGACATTACCTACGAGCAGTACTTC. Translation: CAISESGDITYEQYF.

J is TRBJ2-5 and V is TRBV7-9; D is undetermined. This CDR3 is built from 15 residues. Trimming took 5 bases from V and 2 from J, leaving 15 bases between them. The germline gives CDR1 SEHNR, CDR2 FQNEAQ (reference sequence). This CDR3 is CASSQTPASQETQYF. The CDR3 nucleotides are TGTGCCAGCAGCCAGACGCCAGCCTCACAAGAGACCCAGTACTTC.

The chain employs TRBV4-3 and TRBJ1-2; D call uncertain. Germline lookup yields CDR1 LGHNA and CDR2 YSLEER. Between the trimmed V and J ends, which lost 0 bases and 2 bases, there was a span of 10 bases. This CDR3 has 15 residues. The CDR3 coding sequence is TGCGCCAGCAGCCAAGAGCCGAGGATAAACTATGGCTACACCTTC. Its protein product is CASSQEPRINYGYTF.

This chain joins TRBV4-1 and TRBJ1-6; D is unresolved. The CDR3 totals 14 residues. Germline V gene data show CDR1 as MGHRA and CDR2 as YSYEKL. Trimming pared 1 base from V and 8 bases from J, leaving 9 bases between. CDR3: CASSQGQDDSPLHF. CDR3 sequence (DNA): TGCGCCAGCAGCCAAGGTCAGGACGATTCACCCCTCCACTTT.

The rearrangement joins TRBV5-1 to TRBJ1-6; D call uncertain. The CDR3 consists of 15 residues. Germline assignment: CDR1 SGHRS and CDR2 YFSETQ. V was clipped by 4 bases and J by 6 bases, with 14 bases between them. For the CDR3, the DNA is TGCGCCAGCAGCCCCTTTGCGGGGATTAATTCACCCCTCCACTTT. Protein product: CASSPFAGINSPLHF.

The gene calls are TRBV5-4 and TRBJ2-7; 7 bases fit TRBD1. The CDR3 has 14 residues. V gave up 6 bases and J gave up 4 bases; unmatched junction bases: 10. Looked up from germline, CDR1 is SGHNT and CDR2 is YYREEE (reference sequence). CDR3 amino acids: CASTLEGGRYEQYF. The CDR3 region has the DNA TGTGCCAGCACCTTAGAAGGGGGCAGGTACGAGCAGTACTTC. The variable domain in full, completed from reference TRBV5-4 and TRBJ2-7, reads ETGVTQSPTHLIKTRGQQVTLRCSSQSGHNTVSWYQQALGQGPQFIFQYYREEENGRGNFPPRFSGLQFPNYSSELNVNALELDDSALYLCASTLEGGRYEQYFGPGTRLTVT.

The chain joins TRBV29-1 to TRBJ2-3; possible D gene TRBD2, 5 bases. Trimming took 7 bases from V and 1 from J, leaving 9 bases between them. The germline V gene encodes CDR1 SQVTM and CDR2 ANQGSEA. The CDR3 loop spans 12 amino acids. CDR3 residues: CSAGFRTDTQYF. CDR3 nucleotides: TGCAGCGCGGGGTTCCGCACAGATACGCAGTATTTT.

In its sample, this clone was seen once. The CDR3 sequence is CASSSPLGVGPTEAFF. The CDR3 nucleotides read TGTGCCAGCAGCTCCCCCCTTGGGGTCGGACCCACTGAAGCTTTCTTT. The chain combines TRBV7-9 with TRBJ1-1; no reliable D call. The CDR3 runs to 16 residues. V was shortened by 4 bases and J by 4 bases, with 19 bases between the two germline ends. From germline, CDR1 is SEHNR and CDR2 FQNEAQ (reference sequence).

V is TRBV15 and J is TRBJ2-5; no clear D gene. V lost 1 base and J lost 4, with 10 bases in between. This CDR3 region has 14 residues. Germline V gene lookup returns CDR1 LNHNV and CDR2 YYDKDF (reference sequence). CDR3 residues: CATSRASRSETQYF. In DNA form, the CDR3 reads TGTGCCACCAGCAGAGCTAGTAGGTCAGAGACCCAGTACTTC.

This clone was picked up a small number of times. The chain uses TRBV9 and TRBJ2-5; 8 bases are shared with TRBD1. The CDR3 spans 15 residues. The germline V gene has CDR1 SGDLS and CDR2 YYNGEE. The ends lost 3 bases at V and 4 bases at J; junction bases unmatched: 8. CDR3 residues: CASSAGQGVTETQYF. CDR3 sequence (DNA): TGTGCCAGCAGCGCTGGACAGGGTGTGACAGAGACCCAGTACTTC. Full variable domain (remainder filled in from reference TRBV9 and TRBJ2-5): DSGVTQTPKHLITATGQRVTLRCSPRSGDLSVYWYQQSLDQGLQFLIQYYNGEERAKGNILERFSAQQFPDLHSELNLSSLELGDSALYFCASSAGQGVTETQYFGPGTRLLVL.

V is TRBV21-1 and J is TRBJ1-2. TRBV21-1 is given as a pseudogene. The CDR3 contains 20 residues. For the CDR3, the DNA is TGTGCCAGCAGCAGCGGAAAAGAAGACGGGTCGAAAGACTCTAACTATGGCTACACCTTC. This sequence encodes CASSSGKEDGSKDSNYGYTF.

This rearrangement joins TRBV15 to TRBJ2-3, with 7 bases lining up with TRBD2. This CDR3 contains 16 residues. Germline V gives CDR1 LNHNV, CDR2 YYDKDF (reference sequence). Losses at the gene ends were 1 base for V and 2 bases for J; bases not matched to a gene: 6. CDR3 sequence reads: CATSRGGGFYTDTQYF. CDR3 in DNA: TGTGCCACCAGCAGAGGGGGGGGGTTTTACACAGATACGCAGTATTTT.

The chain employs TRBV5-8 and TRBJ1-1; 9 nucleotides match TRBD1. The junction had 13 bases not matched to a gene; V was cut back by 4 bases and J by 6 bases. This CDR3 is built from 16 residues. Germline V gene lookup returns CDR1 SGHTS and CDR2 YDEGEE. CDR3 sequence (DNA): TGTGCCAGCAGCCCAGTACTGGGACAGGGCAAGCCTGAAGCTTTCTTT. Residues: CASSPVLGQGKPEAFF.

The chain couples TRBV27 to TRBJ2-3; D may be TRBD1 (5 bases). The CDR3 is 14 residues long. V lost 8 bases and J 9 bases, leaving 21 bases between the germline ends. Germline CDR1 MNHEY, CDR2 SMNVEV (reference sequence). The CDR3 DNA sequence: TGTGCCAGCTCCTCCCAGGGTGCTGGACGGACGCAGTATTTT. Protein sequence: CASSSQGAGRTQYF.

The CDR3: CASSINDRRNSPLHF. CDR3 coding DNA: TGTGCCAGCAGCATAAACGACAGGCGCAATTCACCCCTCCACTTT. The chain employs TRBV9 and TRBJ1-6, with D possibly matching TRBD1 (6 bases). Germline assignment: CDR1 SGDLS and CDR2 YYNGEE. This CDR3 contains 15 residues. V dropped 4 bases and J dropped 7 bases, with 15 bases sitting between them.

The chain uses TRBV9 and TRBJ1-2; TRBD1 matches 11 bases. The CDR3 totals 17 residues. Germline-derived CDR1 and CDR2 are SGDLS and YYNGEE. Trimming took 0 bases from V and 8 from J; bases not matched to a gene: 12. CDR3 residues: CASSVAIPGQGAEGYTF. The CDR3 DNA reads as TGTGCCAGCAGCGTAGCTATCCCTGGACAGGGGGCAGAGGGCTACACCTTC. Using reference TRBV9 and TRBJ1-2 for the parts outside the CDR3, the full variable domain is DSGVTQTPKHLITATGQRVTLRCSPRSGDLSVYWYQQSLDQGLQFLIQYYNGEERAKGNILERFSAQQFPDLHSELNLSSLELGDSALYFCASSVAIPGQGAEGYTFGSGTRLTVV.

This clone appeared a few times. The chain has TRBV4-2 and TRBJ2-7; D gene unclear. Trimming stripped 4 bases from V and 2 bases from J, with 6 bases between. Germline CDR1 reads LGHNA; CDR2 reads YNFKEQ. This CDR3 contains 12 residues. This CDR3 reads CASSPRAYEQYF. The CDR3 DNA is TGTGCCAGCAGCCCCCGTGCCTACGAGCAGTACTTC.

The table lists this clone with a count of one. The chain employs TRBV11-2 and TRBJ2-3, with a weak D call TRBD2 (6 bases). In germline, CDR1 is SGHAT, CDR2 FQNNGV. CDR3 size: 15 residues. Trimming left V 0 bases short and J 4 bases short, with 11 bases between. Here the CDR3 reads CASSLDLATADTQYF. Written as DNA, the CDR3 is TGTGCCAGCAGCTTAGATCTAGCGACGGCAGATACGCAGTATTTT.

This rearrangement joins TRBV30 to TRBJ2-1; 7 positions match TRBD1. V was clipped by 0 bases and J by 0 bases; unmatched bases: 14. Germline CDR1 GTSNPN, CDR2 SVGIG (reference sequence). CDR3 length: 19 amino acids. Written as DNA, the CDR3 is TGTGCCTGGAGTGTCCCGGGACAGACGAAGGATTACTCCTACAATGAGCAGTTCTTC. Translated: CAWSVPGQTKDYSYNEQFF.

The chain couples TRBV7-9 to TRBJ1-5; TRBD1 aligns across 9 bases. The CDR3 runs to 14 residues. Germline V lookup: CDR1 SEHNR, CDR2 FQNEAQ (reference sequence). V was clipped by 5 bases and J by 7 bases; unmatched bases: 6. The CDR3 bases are TGTGCCAGCAGCCCGCCGGGACAGGGACAGCCCCAGCATTTT. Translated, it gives CASSPPGQGQPQHF.

This CDR3 is CASSVLDAISSQYF. CDR3 nucleotides: TGTGCCAGCAGCGTACTCGACGCCATTTCGTCGCAGTATTTT. This chain connects TRBV9 to TRBJ2-3, with D hard to call. CDR3 length equals 14 residues. Trimming removed 1 base at V and 10 bases at J, with 16 bases between. Germline V gene data show CDR1 as SGDLS and CDR2 as YYNGEE.

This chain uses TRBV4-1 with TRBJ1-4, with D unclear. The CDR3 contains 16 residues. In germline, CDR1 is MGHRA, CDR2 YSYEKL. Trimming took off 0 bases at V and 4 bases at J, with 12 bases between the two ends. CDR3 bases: TGCGCCAGCAGCCAAGAAGGAAAGGCGATTAATGAAAAACTGTTTTTT. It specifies CASSQEGKAINEKLFF.

Here the CDR3 DNA reads TGTGCCAGCAGCACCTACAGGGGTATGGCCGGGGAGCTGTTTTTT. Residues: CASSTYRGMAGELFF. The J gene is TRBJ2-2, the V gene TRBV7-9; 7 positions agree with TRBD1. CDR1 SEHNR and CDR2 FQNEAQ come from the germline V gene (reference sequence). J was trimmed by 6 bases and V by 5 bases; bases with no gene match: 9. The CDR3 is 15 residues long.